The clone carrying this T cell receptor beta chain was found a few times. The target antigen is unknown. This record comes from a study of persistence of HIV-infected CD4 T cells. The stimulus was an HIV-1 Gag 15-mer peptide pool, about 1 ug/peptide/mL. CD40L-negative CD69-negative CD45RO-high memory CD4+ T cells were sorted as populations depleted of antigen-responding cells. Inclusion required CMV-positive serology and CD4+ counts above 400 cells/uL. CD8-depleted PBMCs were stimulated about 20 hours with anti-CD28/CD49d costimulation, CD40-blocking antibody and enfuvirtide. The CDR3 runs 14 residues. V dropped 8 bases and J dropped 7 bases, with 20 bases sitting between them. CDR1 WNHNN and CDR2 SYGVQD come from the germline V gene (reference sequence). Sequencing used immunoSEQ version 4 in survey mode. The assay was immunoSEQ multiplex PCR, and TCRdb's table has in-frame clones only and misses some. The profile covers about 43,000 clones, with approximately 80% appearing a single time and more than 13% taken by the ten largest.

Findings and caveats of the study: Compared with CD3/CD28-stimulated cells, CMV- and Gag-responding cells showed lower TCRbeta richness.

This chain joins TRBV10-1 and TRBJ1-1; D not resolved. The source material was CD4+ T cells sorted from PBMCs after roughly 20-hour stimulation, sampled from a patient who received antiretroviral therapy. The TCR was taken from an adult man with HIV who was CMV-seropositive. CDR3 loop: CASSTTGWLSEAFF. The CDR3 coding sequence is TGCGCCAGCTCTACCACGGGCTGGTTAAGTGAAGCTTTCTTT.